These T cell receptor beta chains were read from a single sample in a study of metastatic and nonmetastatic thyroid tumors. TCRdb re-called the PCR reads through MiXCR. The sample has approximately 25,000 clones; 20% to 30% are singletons. Sequencing was performed on blood. The receptors were gathered from a male donor with papillary thyroid cancer or a benign thyroid nodule (not recorded which). Some clones in this sample may be carry-over from other donors' samples. The CDR3 runs from the conserved cysteine through the conserved F or W. The order of the fields is D gene, V gene, clone size, J gene, CDR3 DNA, CDR3 protein. The D gene is left open where the match is weak. Clone size appears in some rows only: once, few, many, or a class for an expanded clone.

D gene: .; V gene: TRBV7-6; clone size: .; J gene: TRBJ1-5; CDR3 DNA: TGTGCCAGCAGCCAGGGGTGGAGGGGGAGCAATCAGCCCCAGCATTTT; CDR3 protein: CASSQGWRGSNQPQHF
D gene: TRBD2; V gene: TRBV7-6; clone size: many; J gene: TRBJ2-7; CDR3 DNA: TGTGCCAGCAGCCCATCCCCTAGCGGGAATACCTACGAGCAGTACTTC; CDR3 protein: CASSPSPSGNTYEQYF
D gene: .; V gene: TRBV2; clone size: many; J gene: TRBJ2-1; CDR3 DNA: TGTGCCAGCAGTGAGGCAGGTGAGCAGTTCTTC; CDR3 protein: CASSEAGEQFF
D gene: .; V gene: TRBV27; clone size: few; J gene: TRBJ2-1; CDR3 DNA: TGTGCCAGCGCCCCCAGGTTATTCTCCTACAATGAGCAGTTCTTC; CDR3 protein: CASAPRLFSYNEQFF
D gene: .; V gene: TRBV6-1; clone size: few; J gene: TRBJ2-1; CDR3 DNA: TGTGCCAGCAGCGAGTCAAATGGGTCCAATGAGCAGTTCTTC; CDR3 protein: CASSESNGSNEQFF
D gene: TRBD2; V gene: TRBV28; clone size: many; J gene: TRBJ2-3; CDR3 DNA: TGTGCCTGGGGGGGGACGACAGATACGCAGTATTTT; CDR3 protein: CAWGGTTDTQYF
D gene: TRBD2; V gene: TRBV6-1; clone size: .; J gene: TRBJ2-1; CDR3 DNA: TGTGCCAGCAGTGAAGCGGATACTAGCGGGGGAGCTCGACACTTC; CDR3 protein: CASSEADTSGGARHF
D gene: .; V gene: TRBV3-2; clone size: many; J gene: TRBJ2-7; CDR3 DNA: TGTGCCAGCAGCCCGGGGGGCTGGCTAGCGGGAGGAACCTACGAGCAGTACTTC; CDR3 protein: CASSPGGWLAGGTYEQYF
D gene: TRBD2; V gene: TRBV6-1; clone size: many; J gene: TRBJ2-1; CDR3 DNA: TGTGCCACCGCTGGGCTAGCGGGAGGTCATGAGCAGTTCTTC; CDR3 protein: CATAGLAGGHEQFF
D gene: .; V gene: TRBV6-2/TRBV6-3; clone size: .; J gene: TRBJ2-7; CDR3 DNA: TGTGCCAGCATTTCGTCGACGGGAGTTCCCCAGCAGTACTTC; CDR3 protein: CASISSTGVPQQYF
D gene: .; V gene: TRBV7-8; clone size: .; J gene: TRBJ2-7; CDR3 DNA: TGTGCCAGCAGCTTAGTATCCCCAGCCGACGAGCAGTACTTC; CDR3 protein: CASSLVSPADEQYF
D gene: .; V gene: TRBV5-1; clone size: many; J gene: TRBJ2-1; CDR3 DNA: TGCGCCAGCAGCTATCAGGGTAGTGAGCAGTTCTTC; CDR3 protein: CASSYQGSEQFF
D gene: TRBD1; V gene: TRBV2; clone size: many; J gene: TRBJ1-5; CDR3 DNA: TGTGCCAGCAGTGACGTCGACAGGGGCAATCAGCCCCAGCATTTT; CDR3 protein: CASSDVDRGNQPQHF
D gene: .; V gene: TRBV29-1; clone size: many; J gene: TRBJ1-2; CDR3 DNA: TGCAGCGTTGGGGACGGCTATGGCTACACCTTC; CDR3 protein: CSVGDGYGYTF
D gene: .; V gene: TRBV20-1; clone size: many; J gene: TRBJ2-7; CDR3 DNA: TGCAGTGCTAGTGTGGGGGGCTCTAGGGAGCAGTACTTC; CDR3 protein: CSASVGGSREQYF
D gene: .; V gene: TRBV20-1; clone size: many; J gene: TRBJ1-5; CDR3 DNA: TGCAGTGCTAGAGATTCGCGGAACAATCAGCCCCAGCATTTT; CDR3 protein: CSARDSRNNQPQHF
D gene: .; V gene: TRBV11-3; clone size: many; J gene: TRBJ1-6; CDR3 DNA: TGTGCCAGCAGCGACCGGGGAACCCTCCACTTT; CDR3 protein: CASSDRGTLHF
D gene: TRBD1; V gene: TRBV10-3; clone size: many; J gene: TRBJ1-5; CDR3 DNA: TGTGCCGGGCGGGGACAGGGGAAAGATCAGCCCCAGCATTTT; CDR3 protein: CAGRGQGKDQPQHF
D gene: .; V gene: TRBV7-9; clone size: many; J gene: TRBJ1-5; CDR3 DNA: TGTGCCAGCAGCTTAGACCCGAATCAGCCCCAGCATTTT; CDR3 protein: CASSLDPNQPQHF
D gene: TRBD1; V gene: TRBV6-1; clone size: .; J gene: TRBJ2-7; CDR3 DNA: TGTGCCAGCAGTTCCACGGACAGGGGTCGACCCTACGAGCAGTACTTC; CDR3 protein: CASSSTDRGRPYEQYF
D gene: .; V gene: TRBV20-1; clone size: .; J gene: TRBJ2-1; CDR3 DNA: TGCAGTGCTAGAGATCTCGAAGGGAGCTCCTACAATGAGCAGTTCTTC; CDR3 protein: CSARDLEGSSYNEQFF
D gene: .; V gene: TRBV12-3/TRBV12-4; clone size: .; J gene: TRBJ2-2; CDR3 DNA: TGTGCCAGCAGTTTAGGGAACTTACTCCGGGACACCGGGGAGCTGTTTTTT; CDR3 protein: CASSLGNLLRDTGELFF
D gene: TRBD2; V gene: TRBV5-1; clone size: many; J gene: TRBJ2-3; CDR3 DNA: TGCGCCAGCAGGGGGGGGGTGAGCACAGATACGCAGTATTTT; CDR3 protein: CASRGGVSTDTQYF
D gene: TRBD1; V gene: TRBV2; clone size: .; J gene: TRBJ1-2; CDR3 DNA: TGTGCCAGCAGGGCGTCTAACAGGGGAAGTAACTATGGCTACACCTTC; CDR3 protein: CASRASNRGSNYGYTF
D gene: .; V gene: TRBV7-9; clone size: many; J gene: TRBJ1-1; CDR3 DNA: TGTGCCAGCAGCTTCAGGGGTGGCACTGAAGCTTTCTTT; CDR3 protein: CASSFRGGTEAFF
D gene: TRBD1; V gene: TRBV19; clone size: few; J gene: TRBJ1-2; CDR3 DNA: TGTGCCAGTACAAAATTCCGGACAGGGGACTATGGCTACACCTTC; CDR3 protein: CASTKFRTGDYGYTF
D gene: .; V gene: TRBV9; clone size: many; J gene: TRBJ2-1; CDR3 DNA: TGTGCCAGCAGCGTCTTTGTAGGGGGGTTCGCGGATGAGCAGTTCTTC; CDR3 protein: CASSVFVGGFADEQFF
D gene: TRBD2; V gene: TRBV7-9; clone size: many; J gene: TRBJ2-1; CDR3 DNA: TGTGCCAGCAGCTTACGGGGACTACACCTATACAATGAGCAGTTCTTC; CDR3 protein: CASSLRGLHLYNEQFF
D gene: .; V gene: TRBV6-1; clone size: few; J gene: TRBJ2-5; CDR3 DNA: TGTGCCAGCACCCTGGCCCCCTTGGGGGAGAACCAGTACTTC; CDR3 protein: CASTLAPLGENQYF
D gene: .; V gene: TRBV6-1; clone size: .; J gene: TRBJ2-7; CDR3 DNA: TGTGCCAGCAACCGACAGTTCTACTCCTACGAGCAGTACTTC; CDR3 protein: CASNRQFYSYEQYF
D gene: TRBD1; V gene: TRBV5-5; clone size: many; J gene: TRBJ2-5; CDR3 DNA: TGTGCCAGCAGCAAACCCGGGACAGGGGATTCCCAGTACTTC; CDR3 protein: CASSKPGTGDSQYF
D gene: .; V gene: TRBV6-5; clone size: .; J gene: TRBJ2-1; CDR3 DNA: TGTGCCAGCAGTTACTCGGGACTGAGCTCCTACAATGAGCAGTTCTTC; CDR3 protein: CASSYSGLSSYNEQFF